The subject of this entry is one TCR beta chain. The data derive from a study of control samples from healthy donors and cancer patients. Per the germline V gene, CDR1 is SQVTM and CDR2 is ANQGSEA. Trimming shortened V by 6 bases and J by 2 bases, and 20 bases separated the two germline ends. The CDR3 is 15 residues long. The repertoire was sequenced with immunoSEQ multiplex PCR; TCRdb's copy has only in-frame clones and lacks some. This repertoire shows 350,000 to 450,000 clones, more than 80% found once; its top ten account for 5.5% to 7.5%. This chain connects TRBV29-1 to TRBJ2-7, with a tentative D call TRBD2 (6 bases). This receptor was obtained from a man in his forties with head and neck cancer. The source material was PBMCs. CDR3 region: CSVSGDWDLAYEQYF. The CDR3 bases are TGCAGCGTCTCTGGGGACTGGGACTTGGCCTACGAGCAGTACTTC.